The source of this TCR beta chain is a study of blood T cell repertoires in COVID-19. Study overall: In each case, the material was cDNA or gDNA derived from T cells, B-cell-depleted T cells, or PBMCs.

Individuals drawn from approximately 26 US areas were about 18 to 90 years old. Cohort placement rested on clinical history that participants reported themselves. J lost 4 bases, V lost 5 bases, and 7 bases had no gene match. The CDR3 has 14 amino acids. The germline CDR1 and CDR2 sequences are SEHNR and FQNEAQ (reference sequence). How the authors handled the data: From reference gene primer amplification, estimates of nucleated cell counts were derived. Sequencing was performed with immunoSEQ multiplex PCR; in TCRdb, only in-frame clones are kept and a portion is missing. The V and J calls and clone size come from that table; D and trimming were worked out from the DNA. The sample lists 88,000 or so clones; around nine tenths were seen once.

The sequenced sample was PBMCs or T cells enriched from blood (not recorded which). This TCR derives from a woman in her forties or fifties with acute COVID-19. The chain carries TRBV7-9 and TRBJ2-5, with 7 bases lining up with TRBD1. CDR3 nucleotide sequence: TGTGCCAGCAGCCCACTCCGGACAGGAGAGACCCAGTACTTC. It encodes CASSPLRTGETQYF.